The T cell receptor (beta chain) under discussion was sequenced for a study of neurological immune-mediated disorders. General study points: The multiple sclerosis repertoire cluster was not associated with any clinical or MRI feature, with the authors stating that larger cohorts are needed.

Synthesis of cDNA was carried out by template-switch 5'RACE. The reaction used 10-nucleotide random UMIs. One entry per CDR3 protein, called by TCRdb with MiXCR from the 5' RACE reads. This sample has about 62,000 distinct CDR3 sequences, with around 4.8% found just once. Stored at -80 C, 2 million PBMCs were the source of the unsorted libraries. Germline-derived CDR1 and CDR2 are SQVTM and ANQGSEA. CDR3 size: 14 residues. V dropped 1 base and J dropped 4 bases, with 14 bases sitting between them. This clonotype occurred many times. Its specificity is unknown. The chain links TRBV29-1 to TRBJ2-7, with a possible D match to TRBD1 (6 bases). Sequenced input: PBMCs. This TCR was sampled from a woman between 45 and 60 years old with multiple sclerosis. This CDR3 is CSVEGTGKPYEQYF. In DNA form, the CDR3 reads TGCAGCGTTGAAGGTACAGGGAAGCCTTACGAGCAGTACTTC.